This note documents a single T cell receptor (beta chain) sequence. Its antigen is undetermined. Clones were sequenced by immunoSEQ multiplex PCR, and TCRdb holds only the in-frame ones, with some missing. The table shows tens of thousands of clones, with 85% to 90% occurring only once. The record originates from a study of OX40 agonist ivuxolimab in advanced cancers. Turning to the study itself: All patients had ivuxolimab intravenously every 2 weeks at 0.01 to 10 mg/kg. A history of anti-PD-1, anti-PD-L1 or anti-CTLA-4 therapy was acceptable, and 40% to 45% had some. Overall study findings and caveats: There were also nonresponders showing low normalized T-cell clonal expansion.

CDR3 length: 13 amino acids. V was cut by 4 bases and J by 0 bases, with 6 bases left in between. Per the germline V gene, CDR1 is MNHNS and CDR2 is SASEGT. This clonotype was obtained from an adult with an advanced solid tumor such as melanoma, head and neck, liver or kidney cancer. The material was CD4+ or CD8+ T cells sorted from blood, obtained in a trial of the OX40 agonist ivuxolimab. The chain links TRBV6-1 to TRBJ1-1; D not resolved. In nucleotides, the CDR3 is TGTGCCAGCAGTGTTCAAGTGAACACTGAAGCTTTCTTT. It yields the protein CASSVQVNTEAFF.